Listed here are 23 T cell receptor beta chains from one sample, sequenced in a study of neurological immune-mediated disorders. TCRdb independently ran MiXCR on the 5' RACE reads; one entry per CDR3 protein. The sample comprises tens of thousands of distinct CDR3 sequences, 4.5% of which are singletons, and 6.9% rests with the top ten. The sample consisted of PBMCs. These receptors all come from a man aged 30 to 39 with multiple sclerosis.

This clonotype occurred many times. CDR3 coding DNA: TGTGCCAGCAGCCAAGTTCGCGGGACAGGGGGCTTGAGCTATGGCTACACCTTC. Translating it yields CASSQVRGTGGLSYGYTF. The rearrangement joins TRBV14 to TRBJ1-2, with 12 bases matching TRBD1. The CDR3 runs 18 residues. The trim removed 1 base at V and 4 bases at J, leaving 10 bases unmatched. Germline V gene sequence: CDR1 SGHDN, CDR2 FVKESK.

This clonotype was recorded at least ten times. This chain links TRBV6-5 with TRBJ2-2; D is ambiguous. Germline CDR1 MNHEY, CDR2 SVGAGI. The CDR3 is 12 amino acids. V was clipped by 5 bases and J by 5 bases, with 6 bases between them. The CDR3 nucleotides are TGTGCCAGCAGTATGAGAACCGGGGAGCTGTTTTTT. Translated: CASSMRTGELFF.

This clonotype was counted ten times or more. The chain carries TRBV24-1 and TRBJ2-2; 8 bases are a match to TRBD1. Germline trimming cut 1 base from V and 7 bases from J; bases unmatched to any gene: 10. This CDR3 contains 17 residues. Germline values: CDR1 KGHDR, CDR2 SFDVKD. DNA of the CDR3: TGTGCCACCAGTGATTTCGGACAGGGTCCTTTTGGCGGGGAGCTGTTTTTT. Amino acids: CATSDFGQGPFGGELFF.

This clonotype was detected ten times or more. V and J are TRBV11-2 and TRBJ2-1, with 8 bases that match TRBD2. Germline V gene sequence: CDR1 SGHAT, CDR2 FQNNGV. The CDR3 sequence is 15 residues long. V shed 3 bases, J shed 10 bases, and the junction held 11 bases outside the gene matches. The CDR3 protein is CASSFTRGGPREQFF. The CDR3 nucleotides are TGTGCCAGCAGCTTTACCCGGGGGGGCCCCCGAGAGCAGTTCTTC.

As concerns this clonotype: The junction shows a germline mismatch at one end, possibly a read error. For the CDR3, the DNA is TGTGCCATCGGGCAGGGCGGCCAGCCCCAGAATTTT. Translated, it gives CAIGQGGQPQNF. The gene calls are TRBV10-3 and TRBJ1-5; tentatively, D is TRBD1 (5 bases). CDR1 is ENHRY and CDR2 is SYGVKD in the germline V gene. The CDR3 is 12 amino acids.

This clonotype was counted ten times or more. The chain uses TRBV6-1 and TRBJ2-1; the D is unclear. The CDR3 consists of 15 residues. Germline-derived CDR1 and CDR2 are MNHNS and SASEGT. V lost 7 bases, J lost 0 bases, and 13 bases lay in between. This chain's CDR3 is CASIGPTSSYNEQFF. The CDR3 nucleotides are TGTGCCAGCATCGGGCCGACGAGCTCCTACAATGAGCAGTTCTTC.

This clonotype appeared many times. The chain links TRBV5-1 to TRBJ2-3; 7 nucleotides match TRBD1. The CDR3 has 15 amino acids. The V segment lost 6 bases and the J segment 9 bases; nucleotides outside the gene matches: 16. Germline values: CDR1 SGHRS, CDR2 YFSETQ. The DNA for the CDR3 is TGCGCCAGCAACCTACAGGGGTACACCTTGGAGACGCAGTATTTT. Translating it yields CASNLQGYTLETQYF.

This clonotype showed up many times. This rearrangement joins TRBV7-2 to TRBJ1-1, with D perhaps TRBD1 (5 bases). Trimming took 0 bases from V and 1 from J, leaving 9 bases between them. Germline CDR1 and CDR2: SGHTA and FQGNSA. The CDR3 has 15 residues. This CDR3 is CASSLAGVSNTEAFF. The CDR3 region has the DNA TGTGCCAGCAGCTTAGCGGGGGTTTCGAACACTGAAGCTTTCTTT.

V is TRBV3-1 and J is TRBJ2-1; D is unresolved. Trimming took off 3 bases at V and 10 bases at J, with 16 bases between the two ends. CDR3 length: 14 amino acids. CDR1 is LGHDT, CDR2 YNNKEL, per germline (reference sequence). The CDR3 loop is CASSQTPGPREQFF. The CDR3, as DNA: TGTGCCAGCAGCCAGACCCCGGGCCCAAGGGAGCAGTTCTTC.

This clonotype was recorded at least ten times. The genes are TRBV7-9 and TRBJ2-5; the D is unclear. This CDR3 is 14 amino acids long. V was cut by 3 bases and J by 0 bases, with 8 bases left in between. Germline V gene lookup returns CDR1 SEHNR and CDR2 FQNEAQ (reference sequence). CDR3 loop: CASSFVGHQETQYF. The CDR3 region has the DNA TGTGCCAGCAGCTTTGTCGGGCACCAAGAGACCCAGTACTTC. The full variable domain, in which reference TRBV7-9 and TRBJ2-5 provide the parts outside the CDR3, is DTGVSQNPRHKITKRGQNVTFRCDPISEHNRLYWYRQTLGQGPEFLTYFQNEAQLEKSRLLSDRFSAERPKGSFSTLEIQRTEQGDSAMYLCASSFVGHQETQYFGPGTRLLVL.

This clonotype has at least ten counts. This rearrangement joins TRBV5-6 to TRBJ2-2; D might be TRBD1 (5 bases). The germline gives CDR1 SGHDT, CDR2 YYEEEE. The CDR3 covers 14 residues. The V end lost 4 bases, the J end lost 1 base, and 8 bases lay between the germline ends. CDR3 sequence (DNA): TGTGCCAGCAGCATCGGACAGAACACCGGGGAGCTGTTTTTT. As protein: CASSIGQNTGELFF.

This clonotype came up many times. This sequence joins TRBV5-8 and TRBJ2-4; 8 bases fit TRBD1. This CDR3 is 13 amino acids long. V lost 2 bases and J lost 6; bases outside the gene matches: 1. Germline V gene sequence: CDR1 SGHTS, CDR2 YDEGEE. CDR3 amino acids: CASSLDRGNIQYF. Here the CDR3 DNA reads TGTGCCAGCAGCTTAGACAGGGGAAACATTCAGTACTTC.

The chain uses TRBV27 and TRBJ1-2, with no clear D. Trimming pared 0 bases from V and 1 base from J, leaving 15 bases between. From germline, CDR1 is MNHEY and CDR2 SMNVEV (reference sequence). The CDR3 extends over 17 amino acids. Written as DNA, the CDR3 is TGTGCCAGCAGTTTATCGTACGGGCGGCTCGTTAACTATGGCTACACCTTC. Its translation: CASSLSYGRLVNYGYTF.

This clonotype was detected many times. The chain uses TRBV5-1 and TRBJ2-5; 13 nucleotides align to TRBD2. The germline V gene has CDR1 SGHRS and CDR2 YFSETQ. The CDR3 is 15 residues long. Unmatched junction bases numbered 5, after V lost 4 bases and J lost 5 bases. The CDR3 is CASSTSGGVGETQYF. The DNA for the CDR3 is TGCGCCAGCAGCACTAGCGGGGGGGTTGGGGAGACCCAGTACTTC.

The sample holds many counts of this clonotype. V is TRBV7-2 and J is TRBJ2-1, with unresolved D. Germline V gives CDR1 SGHTA, CDR2 FQGNSA. This CDR3 comprises 11 residues. Deletions cut 1 base from V and 11 bases from J, with 6 bases between. The CDR3 loop is CASSLVPQQFF. For the CDR3, the DNA is TGTGCCAGCAGCTTAGTTCCACAGCAGTTCTTC.

The chain joins TRBV4-1 to TRBJ1-1; 7 bases agree with TRBD1. The junction had 8 bases not matched to a gene; V was cut back by 1 base and J by 9 bases. This CDR3 spans 14 amino acids. Germline V lookup: CDR1 MGHRA, CDR2 YSYEKL. The CDR3 region is CASSQGKGTVQAFF. The CDR3 region has the DNA TGCGCCAGCAGCCAAGGAAAGGGGACAGTACAAGCTTTCTTT.

This clonotype was counted ten times or more. V usage is TRBV20-1 and J usage is TRBJ1-2; D uncertain. V dropped 6 bases and J dropped 6 bases, with 8 bases sitting between them. The CDR3 consists of 10 residues. Germline V CDR1 and CDR2: DFQATT, SNEGSKA (reference sequence). The CDR3 spells CSAGEDGYTF. DNA for the CDR3: TGCAGTGCCGGAGAGGATGGCTACACCTTC.

This clonotype was counted at least ten times. This chain connects TRBV3-1 to TRBJ1-1, with TRBD1 identical over 7 bases. V was pared by 5 bases and J by 4 bases, with 7 bases of the junction left unmatched. Germline assignment: CDR1 LGHDT and CDR2 YNNKEL (reference sequence). The CDR3 totals 14 residues. The CDR3 region has the DNA TGTGCCAGCAGCGGTCAGGGGGGAGGCACTGAAGCTTTCTTT. It is translated as CASSGQGGGTEAFF.

This clonotype has a count of ten or more. The chain uses TRBV9 and TRBJ2-2, with 9 bases fitting TRBD1. Germline trimming cut 4 bases from V and 6 bases from J; bases unmatched to any gene: 4. The germline V gene encodes CDR1 SGDLS and CDR2 YYNGEE. The CDR3 has 14 amino acids. The CDR3 DNA reads TGTGCCAGCAGCTCCCGACAGGGGGCCGGGGAGCTGTTTTTT. Its protein product is CASSSRQGAGELFF.

This clonotype was recorded at least ten times. V and J are TRBV15 and TRBJ2-5, with a tentative D call TRBD2 (6 bases). The germline V and J ends were trimmed by 5 bases and 4 bases, with 17 bases remaining between them. Germline V lookup: CDR1 LNHNV, CDR2 YYDKDF (reference sequence). This CDR3 spans 15 amino acids. The CDR3 here is CATSLRTGGGETQYF. CDR3 coding DNA: TGTGCCACCAGCCTTCGGACCGGGGGAGGAGAGACCCAGTACTTC.

This clonotype was counted many times. The chain combines TRBV20-1 with TRBJ2-1; TRBD2 aligns across 9 bases. Germline CDR1 reads DFQATT; CDR2 reads SNEGSKA (reference sequence). There are 14 residues in the CDR3. J was trimmed by 4 bases and V by 6 bases; bases with no gene match: 7. The chain's CDR3 is CSAHGLARYNEQFF. In nucleotides, the CDR3 is TGCAGTGCCCACGGACTAGCGAGATACAATGAGCAGTTCTTC.

This clonotype was seen a handful of times. The genes are TRBV7-9 and TRBJ1-4; 9 bases line up with TRBD1. Per the germline V gene, CDR1 is SEHNR and CDR2 is FQNEAQ (reference sequence). J lost 8 bases, V lost 4 bases, and 8 bases had no gene match. The CDR3 sequence is 15 residues long. DNA of the CDR3: TGTGCCAGCAGCTCGACCGGGACAGGGCGGGAAAAACTGTTTTTT. The encoded protein is CASSSTGTGREKLFF.

The V and J genes are TRBV29-1 and TRBJ2-1; TRBD2 matches 10 bases. The CDR3 has 15 residues. Germline assignment: CDR1 SQVTM and CDR2 ANQGSEA. The V gene end was trimmed by 2 bases and the J gene end by 8 bases; junction bases not matched to a gene: 9. CDR3 residues: CSVERERGGGDEQFF. CDR3 DNA: TGCAGCGTTGAAAGGGAGCGGGGGGGCGGGGATGAGCAGTTCTTC.